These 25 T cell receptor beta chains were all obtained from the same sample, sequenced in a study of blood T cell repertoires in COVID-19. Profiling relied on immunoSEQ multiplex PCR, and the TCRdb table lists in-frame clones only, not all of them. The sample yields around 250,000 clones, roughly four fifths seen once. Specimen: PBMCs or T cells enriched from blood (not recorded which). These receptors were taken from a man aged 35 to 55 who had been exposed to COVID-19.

CDR3 in amino acids: CASRKGPGALNEQFF. CDR3 nucleotide sequence: TGTGCCAGCAGAAAAGGCCCGGGTGCGCTAAATGAGCAGTTCTTC. V usage is TRBV6-5 and J usage is TRBJ2-1; D gene uncertain. Trimming left V 6 bases short and J 7 bases short, with 19 bases between. Germline assignment: CDR1 MNHEY and CDR2 SVGAGI. The CDR3 length is 15 residues.

This CDR3 reads CASSQEGRVMETQYF. DNA for the CDR3: TGCGCCAGCAGCCAAGAAGGGCGGGTTATGGAGACCCAGTACTTC. The chain has TRBV4-1 and TRBJ2-5, with a weak D call TRBD2 (5 bases). Germline CDR1 is MGHRA and CDR2 is YSYEKL. This CDR3 contains 15 residues. V shed 0 bases and J shed 5 bases, with 13 bases lying between them.

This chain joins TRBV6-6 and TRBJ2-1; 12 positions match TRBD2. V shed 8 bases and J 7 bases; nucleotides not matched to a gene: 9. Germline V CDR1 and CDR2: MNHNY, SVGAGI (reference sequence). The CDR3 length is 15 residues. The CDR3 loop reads CASSPSSGRVNEQFF. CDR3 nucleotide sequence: TGTGCCAGCTCCCCCTCTAGCGGGAGGGTGAATGAGCAGTTCTTC.

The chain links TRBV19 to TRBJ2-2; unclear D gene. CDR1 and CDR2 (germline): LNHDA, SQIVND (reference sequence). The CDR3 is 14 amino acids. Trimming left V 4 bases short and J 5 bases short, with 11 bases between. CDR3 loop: CASSSLSKTGELFF. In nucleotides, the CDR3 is TGTGCCAGTAGTAGTCTGTCTAAAACCGGGGAGCTGTTTTTT.

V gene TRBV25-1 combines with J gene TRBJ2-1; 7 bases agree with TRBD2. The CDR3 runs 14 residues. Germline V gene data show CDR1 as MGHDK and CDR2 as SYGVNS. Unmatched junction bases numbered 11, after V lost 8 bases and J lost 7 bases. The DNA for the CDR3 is TGTGCCAGCGGAAGTGGGGGACTATTAAATGAGCAGTTCTTC. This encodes CASGSGGLLNEQFF.

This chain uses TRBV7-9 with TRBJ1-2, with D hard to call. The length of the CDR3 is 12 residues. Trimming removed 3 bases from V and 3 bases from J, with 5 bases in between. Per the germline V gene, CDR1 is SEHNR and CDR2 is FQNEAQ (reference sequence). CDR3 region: CASSFQDYGYTF. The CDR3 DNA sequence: TGTGCCAGCAGCTTCCAGGACTATGGCTACACCTTC. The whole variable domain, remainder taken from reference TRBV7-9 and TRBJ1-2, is DTGVSQNPRHKITKRGQNVTFRCDPISEHNRLYWYRQTLGQGPEFLTYFQNEAQLEKSRLLSDRFSAERPKGSFSTLEIQRTEQGDSAMYLCASSFQDYGYTFGSGTRLTVV.

The CDR3 is CASSVALGDTQYF. The CDR3 bases are TGTGCCAGCAGCGTAGCTCTCGGGGATACGCAGTATTTT. The rearrangement links TRBV9 to TRBJ2-3; D unresolved. The CDR3 is 13 residues long. The ends were cut back, 0 bases at V and 6 bases at J, with 8 bases in the middle. Germline V gene lookup returns CDR1 SGDLS and CDR2 YYNGEE.

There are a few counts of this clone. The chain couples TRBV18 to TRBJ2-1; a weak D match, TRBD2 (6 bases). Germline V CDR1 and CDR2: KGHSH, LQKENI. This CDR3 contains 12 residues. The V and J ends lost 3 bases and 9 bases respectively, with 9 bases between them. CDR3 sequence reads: CASSPRGPEQFF. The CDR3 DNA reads TGTGCCAGCTCACCGCGGGGTCCTGAGCAGTTCTTC.

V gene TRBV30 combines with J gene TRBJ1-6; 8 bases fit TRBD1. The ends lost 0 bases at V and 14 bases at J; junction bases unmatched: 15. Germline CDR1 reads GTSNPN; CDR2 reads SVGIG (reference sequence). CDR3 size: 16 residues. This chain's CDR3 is CAWSVKGDRGLMSLHF. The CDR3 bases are TGTGCCTGGAGTGTCAAGGGCGACAGGGGCTTGATGTCCCTCCACTTT.

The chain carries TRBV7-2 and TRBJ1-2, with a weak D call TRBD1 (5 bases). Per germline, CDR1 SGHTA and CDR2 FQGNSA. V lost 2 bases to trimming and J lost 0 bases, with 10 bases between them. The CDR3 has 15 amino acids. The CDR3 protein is CASSLWEGANYGYTF. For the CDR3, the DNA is TGTGCCAGCAGCTTATGGGAAGGGGCTAACTATGGCTACACCTTC.

CDR3 in DNA: TGTGCCTGGAGTTGGGACAGCTCCGGGGAGCTGTTTTTT. As protein: CAWSWDSSGELFF. The rearrangement joins TRBV30 to TRBJ2-2; 7 nucleotides match TRBD1. The CDR3 has 13 residues. V dropped 2 bases and J dropped 6; count of bases not matched to a gene: 3. Looked up from germline, CDR1 is GTSNPN and CDR2 is SVGIG (reference sequence).

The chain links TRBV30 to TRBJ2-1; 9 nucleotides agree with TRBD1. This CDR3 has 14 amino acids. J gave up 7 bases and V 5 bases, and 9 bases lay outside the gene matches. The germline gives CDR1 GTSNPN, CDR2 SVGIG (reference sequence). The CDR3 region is CAWSGTGNFNEQFF. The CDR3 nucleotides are TGTGCCTGGTCTGGGACAGGGAATTTTAATGAGCAGTTCTTC.

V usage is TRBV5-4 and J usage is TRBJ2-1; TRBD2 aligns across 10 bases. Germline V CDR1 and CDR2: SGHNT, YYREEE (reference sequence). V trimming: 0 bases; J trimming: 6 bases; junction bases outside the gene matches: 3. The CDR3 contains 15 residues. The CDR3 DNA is TGTGCCAGCAGCTTGGATTGGACTAGCGGCAATGAGCAGTTCTTC. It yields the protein CASSLDWTSGNEQFF.

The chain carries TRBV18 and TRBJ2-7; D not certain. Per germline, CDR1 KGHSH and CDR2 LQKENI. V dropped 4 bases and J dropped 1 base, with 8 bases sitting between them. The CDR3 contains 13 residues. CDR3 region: CASSRGQSYEQYF. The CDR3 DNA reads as TGTGCCAGCTCACGTGGCCAATCCTACGAGCAGTACTTC.

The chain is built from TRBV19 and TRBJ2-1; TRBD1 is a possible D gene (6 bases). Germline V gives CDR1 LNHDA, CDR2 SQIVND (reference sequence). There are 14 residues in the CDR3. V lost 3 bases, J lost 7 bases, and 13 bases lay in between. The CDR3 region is CASSMTWTANEQFF. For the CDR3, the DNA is TGTGCCAGTAGTATGACCTGGACAGCGAATGAGCAGTTCTTC.

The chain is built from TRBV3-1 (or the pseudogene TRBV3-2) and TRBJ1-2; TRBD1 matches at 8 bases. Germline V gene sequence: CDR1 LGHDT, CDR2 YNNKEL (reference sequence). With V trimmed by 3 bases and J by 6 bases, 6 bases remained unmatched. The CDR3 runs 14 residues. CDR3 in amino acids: CASSHDRGHHGYTF. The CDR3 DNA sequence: TGTGCCAGCAGCCACGACAGGGGACACCATGGCTACACCTTC.

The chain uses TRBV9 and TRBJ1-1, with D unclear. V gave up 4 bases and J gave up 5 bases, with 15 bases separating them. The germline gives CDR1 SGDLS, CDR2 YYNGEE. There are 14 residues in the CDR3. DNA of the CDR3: TGTGCCAGCAGCCCCCCGGGGTTGGGAACTGAAGCTTTCTTT. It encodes CASSPPGLGTEAFF.

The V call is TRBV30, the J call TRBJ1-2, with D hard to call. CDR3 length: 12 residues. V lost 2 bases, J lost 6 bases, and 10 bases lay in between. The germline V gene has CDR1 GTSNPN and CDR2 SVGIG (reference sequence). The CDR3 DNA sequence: TGTGCCTGGAGTAAAACAGAGAATGGCTACACCTTC. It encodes CAWSKTENGYTF.

The CDR3 is CASRPQVSTNEKLFF. CDR3 nucleotides: TGTGCCAGCAGGCCCCAGGTGTCAACTAATGAAAAACTGTTTTTT. This chain connects TRBV27 to TRBJ1-4; no definite D call. The CDR3 loop spans 15 amino acids. The V end was cut by 6 bases, the J end by 0 bases, with 11 bases between. Germline CDR1 MNHEY, CDR2 SMNVEV (reference sequence).

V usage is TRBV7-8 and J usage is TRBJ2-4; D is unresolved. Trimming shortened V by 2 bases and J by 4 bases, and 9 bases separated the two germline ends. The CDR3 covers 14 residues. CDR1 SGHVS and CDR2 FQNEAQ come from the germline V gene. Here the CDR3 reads CASSLPTEKNIQYF. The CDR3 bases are TGTGCCAGCAGCTTACCCACGGAGAAAAACATTCAGTACTTC.

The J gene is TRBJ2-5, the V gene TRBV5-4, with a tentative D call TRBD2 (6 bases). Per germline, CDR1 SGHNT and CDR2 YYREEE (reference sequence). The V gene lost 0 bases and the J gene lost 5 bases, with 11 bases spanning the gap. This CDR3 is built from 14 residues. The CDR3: CASSLAPGRETQYF. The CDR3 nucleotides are TGTGCCAGCAGCTTGGCGCCAGGGAGGGAGACCCAGTACTTC. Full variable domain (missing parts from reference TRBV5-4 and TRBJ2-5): ETGVTQSPTHLIKTRGQQVTLRCSSQSGHNTVSWYQQALGQGPQFIFQYYREEENGRGNFPPRFSGLQFPNYSSELNVNALELDDSALYLCASSLAPGRETQYFGPGTRLLVL.

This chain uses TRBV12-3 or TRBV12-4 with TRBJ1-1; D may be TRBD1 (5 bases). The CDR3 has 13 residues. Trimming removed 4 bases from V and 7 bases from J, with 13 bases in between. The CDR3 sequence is CASSSGVKVEAFF. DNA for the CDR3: TGTGCCAGCAGTTCGGGGGTGAAGGTTGAAGCTTTCTTT.

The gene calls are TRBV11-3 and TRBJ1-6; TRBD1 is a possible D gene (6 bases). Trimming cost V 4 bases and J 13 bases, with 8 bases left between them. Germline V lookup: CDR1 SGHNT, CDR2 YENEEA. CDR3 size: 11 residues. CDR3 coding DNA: TGTGCCAGCAGCTCAGGGGTCCCCCTCCACTTT. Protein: CASSSGVPLHF.

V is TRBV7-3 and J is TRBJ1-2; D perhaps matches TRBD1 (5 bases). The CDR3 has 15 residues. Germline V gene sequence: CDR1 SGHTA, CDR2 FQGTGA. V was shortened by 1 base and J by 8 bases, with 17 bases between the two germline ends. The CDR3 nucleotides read TGTGCCAGCAGCTTAAATGGAGGGGACGGCGAAGGCTACACCTTC. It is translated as CASSLNGGDGEGYTF.

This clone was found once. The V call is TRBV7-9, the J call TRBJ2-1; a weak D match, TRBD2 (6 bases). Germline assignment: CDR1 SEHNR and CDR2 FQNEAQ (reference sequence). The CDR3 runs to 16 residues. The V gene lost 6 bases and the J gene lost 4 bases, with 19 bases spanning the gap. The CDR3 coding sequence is TGTGCCAGCAGGAATAGCGGAGTCGACCGATACAATGAGCAGTTCTTC. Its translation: CASRNSGVDRYNEQFF.